These 31 T cell receptor beta chains share one sample of origin, sequenced in a study of blood T cell repertoires in COVID-19 (TCRdb year 2020). The method behind the library was the immunoSEQ multiplex PCR assay. TCRdb obtained this table from immuneACCESS and retained in-frame rearrangements with V and J assigned. These tables miss some clones; where compared with another copy, unresolved V genes account for less than half of the shortfall, and the remainder is unexplained. The sample table contains hundreds of thousands of clones; only one count was recorded for 87% of them. Together, the top ten hold around 3% of the sample. Sequencing was carried out using PBMCs or T cells enriched from blood (not recorded which). These receptors were obtained from a woman aged 25 to 45 who had recovered from COVID-19.

J is TRBJ2-4 and V is TRBV18, with 11 bases aligning to TRBD1. This CDR3 has 15 residues. The V gene's germline CDR1 is KGHSH and CDR2 LQKENI. The V segment lost 3 bases and the J segment 4 bases; nucleotides outside the gene matches: 2. The CDR3 sequence is CASSPGTGGKNIQYF. The CDR3 DNA reads TGTGCCAGCTCACCGGGGACAGGGGGGAAAAACATTCAGTACTTC.

The genes are TRBV10-2 and TRBJ1-1; tentative D call: TRBD1 (6 bases). The CDR3 contains 12 residues. From germline, CDR1 is WSHSY and CDR2 SAAADI. V was pared by 7 bases and J by 4 bases, with 10 bases between. The DNA of the CDR3 is TGCGCCAGCAAGAGAGGGGGCACTGAAGCTTTCTTT. Amino acids: CASKRGGTEAFF.

The table lists this clone with a few counts. The J gene is TRBJ1-2, the V gene TRBV5-4, with D possibly being TRBD1 (6 bases). The CDR3 loop spans 14 amino acids. Germline V gene lookup returns CDR1 SGHNT and CDR2 YYREEE (reference sequence). The V gene lost 4 bases and the J gene lost 1 base, with 11 bases spanning the gap. This chain's CDR3 is CASSDTGINYGYTF. CDR3 nucleotide sequence: TGTGCCAGCAGCGATACAGGGATTAACTATGGCTACACCTTC.

DNA of the CDR3: TGTGCCAGCAGCTTAGATTTTGGGACCGGGAGATACACCTTC. Its protein is CASSLDFGTGRYTF. The chain has TRBV11-2 and TRBJ1-2, with a tentative D call TRBD1 (5 bases). The V and J ends lost 0 bases and 11 bases respectively, with 16 bases between them. CDR1 is SGHAT, CDR2 FQNNGV, per germline. This CDR3 region has 14 residues.

The rearrangement uses TRBV30 and TRBJ2-2; the D is unclear. The V and J ends lost 2 bases and 2 bases respectively, with 6 bases between them. CDR1 is GTSNPN, CDR2 SVGIG, per germline (reference sequence). The CDR3 has 13 amino acids. The CDR3 reads CAWSRDNTGELFF. CDR3 nucleotides: TGTGCCTGGAGTAGAGATAACACCGGGGAGCTGTTTTTT.

V gene TRBV6-5 combines with J gene TRBJ2-1; 13 bases are a match to TRBD2. This CDR3 has 14 residues. The germline V gene encodes CDR1 MNHEY and CDR2 SVGAGI. The junction had 6 bases not matched to a gene; V was cut back by 8 bases and J by 8 bases. The CDR3 sequence is CASWRGLAGHEQFF. The DNA of the CDR3 is TGTGCCAGCTGGCGGGGACTAGCGGGGCATGAGCAGTTCTTC.

The chain carries TRBV7-9 and TRBJ2-7, with a tentative D call TRBD2 (5 bases). Trimming removed 3 bases from V and 0 bases from J, with 9 bases in between. CDR1 SEHNR and CDR2 FQNEAQ come from the germline V gene (reference sequence). The CDR3 is 14 residues long. The CDR3 protein is CASSFLGDSYEQYF. The CDR3 DNA is TGTGCCAGCAGCTTCCTGGGAGACTCCTACGAGCAGTACTTC.

The chain carries TRBV5-6 and TRBJ1-1; no definite D call. Germline CDR1 is SGHDT and CDR2 is YYEEEE. Trimming left V 1 base short and J 4 bases short, with 8 bases between. The CDR3 extends over 13 amino acids. CDR3 in DNA: TGTGCCAGCAGCTTGCTAGGGAGCACTGAAGCTTTCTTT. Protein sequence: CASSLLGSTEAFF.

The chain has TRBV6-5 and TRBJ2-2; D is unresolved. The CDR3 totals 14 residues. The germline V and J ends were trimmed by 4 bases and 8 bases, with 14 bases remaining between them. Germline CDR1 reads MNHEY; CDR2 reads SVGAGI. The CDR3, as DNA: TGTGCCAGCAGTTCCAGGCCGGTGAGAGGGGAGCTGTTTTTT. Residues: CASSSRPVRGELFF.

The chain couples TRBV6-5 to TRBJ1-6; D unresolved. The CDR3 covers 16 residues. The V end lost 0 bases, the J end lost 7 bases, and 13 bases lay between the germline ends. Germline values: CDR1 MNHEY, CDR2 SVGAGI. The CDR3 bases are TGTGCCAGCAGTTACTCGATTAAACCCAGGAATTCACCCCTCCACTTT. Its protein product is CASSYSIKPRNSPLHF.

Only one count was recorded for this clone. The chain is built from TRBV12-3 or TRBV12-4 and TRBJ1-1; D remains ambiguous. The CDR3 is 12 amino acids. V gave up 4 bases and J gave up 2 bases, with 5 bases separating them. The CDR3 DNA reads TGTGCCAGCAGTTATATTAACACTGAAGCTTTCTTT. Its protein is CASSYINTEAFF.

This clone appeared a single time. This chain links TRBV19 with TRBJ2-7; 7 positions agree with TRBD2. The CDR3 spans 12 residues. The V and J ends lost 8 bases and 6 bases, in that order; junction bases with no gene match: 7. The germline CDR1 and CDR2 sequences are LNHDA and SQIVND (reference sequence). As DNA, the CDR3 is TGTGCCAGTTCGCCCGGCGGGAGCGAGCAGTACTTC. This codes for CASSPGGSEQYF.

The rearrangement joins TRBV6-5 to TRBJ1-2; TRBD1 agrees at 9 bases. From germline, CDR1 is MNHEY and CDR2 SVGAGI. The V segment lost 6 bases and the J segment 6 bases; nucleotides outside the gene matches: 5. The CDR3 has 13 amino acids. The CDR3 loop reads CASRGTGSDGYTF. CDR3 coding DNA: TGTGCCAGCAGGGGGACAGGGTCCGATGGCTACACCTTC.

The chain carries TRBV18 and TRBJ1-2, with 9 bases lining up with TRBD1. This CDR3 spans 15 amino acids. From germline, CDR1 is KGHSH and CDR2 LQKENI. The trim removed 3 bases at V and 5 bases at J, leaving 7 bases unmatched. CDR3 nucleotide sequence: TGTGCCAGCTCACCCAGGACAGGGGATTCTTATGGCTACACCTTC. Translating gives CASSPRTGDSYGYTF.

This chain uses TRBV5-1 with TRBJ2-1; the match to TRBD1 covers 9 bases. The CDR3 is 15 residues long. Per germline, CDR1 SGHRS and CDR2 YFSETQ. After removal of 4 bases from V and 7 bases from J, the junction contained 9 bases not matched to a gene. CDR3 DNA sequence: TGCGCCAGCAGCGGCGGGACAGGGATACTAAATGAGCAGTTCTTC. This gives the protein CASSGGTGILNEQFF.

The chain combines TRBV7-8 with TRBJ2-2; 13 nucleotides align to TRBD2. Looked up from germline, CDR1 is SGHVS and CDR2 is FQNEAQ. Trimming removed 5 bases from V and 0 bases from J; junction bases left unmatched: 9. The CDR3 runs 19 residues. CDR3 DNA sequence: TGTGCCAGCAGCCCTTTCGGGGGACTAGCGGGGCCGAACACCGGGGAGCTGTTTTTT. As protein: CASSPFGGLAGPNTGELFF. Full variable domain (rest looked up from reference TRBV7-8 and TRBJ2-2): GAGVSQSPRYKVAKRGQDVALRCDPISGHVSLFWYQQALGQGPEFLTYFQNEAQLDKSGLPSDRFFAERPEGSVSTLKIQRTQQEDSAVYLCASSPFGGLAGPNTGELFFGEGSRLTVL.

Written as DNA, the CDR3 is TGTGCCACCAGCAGGGGTCCCTACAGGCCGGAGAACTATGGCTACACCTTC. This sequence encodes CATSRGPYRPENYGYTF. The gene calls are TRBV15 and TRBJ1-2, with a possible D match to TRBD1 (5 bases). The length of the CDR3 is 17 residues. In germline, CDR1 is LNHNV, CDR2 YYDKDF (reference sequence). V dropped 3 bases and J dropped 2 bases, with 19 bases sitting between them.

The genes are TRBV2 and TRBJ1-2, with TRBD1 matching 8 bases. V trimming: 0 bases; J trimming: 6 bases; junction bases outside the gene matches: 15. The CDR3 has 18 amino acids. From germline, CDR1 is SNHLY and CDR2 FYNNEI. CDR3 sequence reads: CASSEAWVGVTGADGYTF. CDR3 in DNA: TGTGCCAGCAGTGAAGCATGGGTGGGTGTGACAGGGGCTGATGGCTACACCTTC.

The J gene is TRBJ2-5, the V gene TRBV7-6; D possibly corresponds to TRBD1 (6 bases). This CDR3 region has 15 residues. Trimming pared 4 bases from V and 2 bases from J, leaving 14 bases between. CDR1 and CDR2 from the germline V gene are SGHVS and FNYEAQ. The CDR3 nucleotides read TGTGCCAGCAGCTCACCCGGGACACTTCAAGAGACCCAGTACTTC. Protein product: CASSSPGTLQETQYF.

The rearrangement joins TRBV11-2 to TRBJ1-6; D may be TRBD1 (6 bases). The CDR3 has 15 residues. Germline assignment: CDR1 SGHAT and CDR2 FQNNGV. Trimming left V 5 bases short and J 9 bases short, with 17 bases between. The CDR3 here is CASSTYREGSSPLHF. CDR3 coding DNA: TGTGCCAGCAGCACCTACAGGGAGGGGAGTTCACCCCTCCACTTT.

The CDR3 bases are TGCGCCAGCAGCTTGGGGGGAGAAGACTACAATGAGCAGTTCTTC. It is translated as CASSLGGEDYNEQFF. This chain joins TRBV5-1 and TRBJ2-1, with D tentatively TRBD2 (5 bases). CDR3 length equals 15 residues. CDR1 SGHRS and CDR2 YFSETQ come from the germline V gene. Trimming shortened V by 0 bases and J by 3 bases, and 10 bases separated the two germline ends.

This clone has more than one count but fewer than ten. The V call is TRBV5-5, the J call TRBJ1-2, with D tentatively TRBD1 (5 bases). V was shortened by 3 bases and J by 1 base, with 19 bases between the two germline ends. The CDR3 is 17 amino acids. Per germline, CDR1 SGHKS and CDR2 YYEKEE (reference sequence). The CDR3, as DNA: TGTGCCAGCAGCTCCGCCGACGACAGCCTCTTTAACTATGGCTACACCTTC. It codes for CASSSADDSLFNYGYTF.

The chain joins TRBV6-5 to TRBJ1-1; no clear D gene. The germline gives CDR1 MNHEY, CDR2 SVGAGI. V lost 5 bases and J lost 2, with 9 bases in between. This CDR3 spans 13 amino acids. In nucleotides, the CDR3 is TGTGCCAGCAGTCCCCCCAAAAACACTGAAGCTTTCTTT. Encoded protein: CASSPPKNTEAFF.

The chain couples TRBV4-1 to TRBJ2-2, with D maybe TRBD2 (6 bases). CDR1 is MGHRA and CDR2 is YSYEKL in the germline V gene. The CDR3 is 18 amino acids. V lost 4 bases to trimming and J lost 3 bases, with 21 bases between them. In nucleotides, the CDR3 is TGCGCCAGCAGCCCTCGGACTATCCGGAGAATAGACACCGGGGAGCTGTTTTTT. Protein sequence: CASSPRTIRRIDTGELFF.

The V call is TRBV18, the J call TRBJ2-1; TRBD2 agrees at 7 bases. Germline V lookup: CDR1 KGHSH, CDR2 LQKENI. V lost 1 base to trimming and J lost 6 bases; unmatched junction nucleotides: 12. The CDR3 covers 17 residues. This CDR3 is CASSPLLKRGEGNEQFF. DNA for the CDR3: TGTGCCAGCTCACCACTCTTAAAGCGGGGTGAGGGCAATGAGCAGTTCTTC.

CDR3 nucleotide sequence: TGCGCCAGCAGCCAGGGAGGTAACTATGGCTACACCTTC. Translated: CASSQGGNYGYTF. The chain is built from TRBV5-1 and TRBJ1-2; TRBD1 is a possible D gene (5 bases). Per germline, CDR1 SGHRS and CDR2 YFSETQ. CDR3 length: 13 residues. Trimming stripped 4 bases from V and 1 base from J, with 8 bases between.

This clone was seen more than once but under ten times. The genes are TRBV7-3 and TRBJ1-2; D is ambiguous. Germline V gives CDR1 SGHTA, CDR2 FQGTGA. This CDR3 is built from 12 residues. V was pared by 5 bases and J by 1 base, with 5 bases between. In DNA form, the CDR3 reads TGTGCCAGCAGCCATAGTAACTATGGCTACACCTTC. Its protein product is CASSHSNYGYTF.

This clone appeared a few times. V is TRBV28 and J is TRBJ1-4; 8 bases map to TRBD1. V was clipped by 3 bases and J by 3 bases; unmatched bases: 3. Germline-derived CDR1 and CDR2 are MDHEN and SYDVKM. This CDR3 has 15 amino acids. CDR3 region: CASSFDRGANEKLFF. The DNA for the CDR3 is TGTGCCAGCAGTTTCGACAGGGGCGCTAATGAAAAACTGTTTTTT.

This clone was observed a few times. The chain carries TRBV5-4 and TRBJ1-2; TRBD1 matches 8 bases. The germline V gene encodes CDR1 SGHNT and CDR2 YYREEE (reference sequence). CDR3 length equals 13 residues. Germline trimming cut 1 base from V and 8 bases from J; bases unmatched to any gene: 4. The CDR3 protein is CASSLNRGNGYTF. As DNA, the CDR3 is TGTGCCAGCAGCTTGAACAGGGGGAACGGCTACACCTTC.

The chain is built from TRBV5-4 and TRBJ2-1, with TRBD1 matching over 11 bases. This CDR3 region has 15 residues. Germline V CDR1 and CDR2: SGHNT, YYREEE (reference sequence). V trimming: 4 bases; J trimming: 5 bases; junction bases outside the gene matches: 5. CDR3 protein: CASSRDRGRDNEQFF. CDR3 in DNA: TGTGCCAGCAGCCGGGACAGGGGGAGAGACAATGAGCAGTTCTTC.

The chain recombines TRBV19 with TRBJ2-2; D may be TRBD2 (5 bases). This CDR3 has 14 residues. Germline-derived CDR1 and CDR2 are LNHDA and SQIVND (reference sequence). The ends were cut back, 6 bases at V and 3 bases at J, with 11 bases in the middle. In DNA form, the CDR3 reads TGTGCCAGTAGCCGTTTCGGGGACACCGGGGAGCTGTTTTTT. Its translation is CASSRFGDTGELFF.